The rows below give T cell receptor beta chains drawn from one sample of a study of T cell responses to AZD1222 COVID-19 vaccine. Assay: immunoSEQ multiplex PCR; the TCRdb copy retains only in-frame clones and omits some. This sample has 100,000 to 150,000 clones, with approximately 91% found just once. This specimen was peripheral blood, taken 28 days after the second AZD1222 dose. The receptors were sampled from an adult who received the AZD1222 COVID-19 vaccine. Both conserved end residues are part of each CDR3. The D gene is left open where the match is weak. Some rows mark clone size as missing; the rest say once, few, many or name a class of expanded clone.

d_call: .; v_call: TRBV28; j_call: TRBJ2-1; clone_size: .; cdr3_aa: CASMGMNNNEQFF; cdr3_nt: TGTGCCAGCATGGGTATGAACAACAATGAGCAGTTCTTC
d_call: TRBD2; v_call: TRBV19; j_call: TRBJ2-7; clone_size: .; cdr3_aa: CASSIVGSGSNEQYF; cdr3_nt: TGTGCCAGTAGTATAGTTGGTAGCGGGAGCAACGAGCAGTACTTC
d_call: TRBD2; v_call: TRBV6-5; j_call: TRBJ2-2; clone_size: .; cdr3_aa: CATRTGGTGELFF; cdr3_nt: TGTGCCACCCGGACGGGGGGGACCGGGGAGCTGTTTTTT
d_call: .; v_call: TRBV10-3; j_call: TRBJ2-3; clone_size: .; cdr3_aa: CAIRGQGHTQYF; cdr3_nt: TGTGCCATCCGCGGACAAGGCCATACGCAGTATTTT
d_call: TRBD2; v_call: TRBV5-1; j_call: TRBJ2-3; clone_size: .; cdr3_aa: CASSLALAGPDTQYF; cdr3_nt: TGCGCCAGCAGCTTGGCTCTAGCGGGTCCAGATACGCAGTATTTT
d_call: .; v_call: TRBV30; j_call: TRBJ2-7; clone_size: .; cdr3_aa: CAWGSGGSSYEQYF; cdr3_nt: TGTGCCTGGGGATCTGGGGGATCCTCCTACGAGCAGTACTTC
d_call: .; v_call: TRBV19; j_call: TRBJ2-7; clone_size: .; cdr3_aa: CASSINSYEQYF; cdr3_nt: TGTGCCAGTAGTATTAACAGTTACGAGCAGTACTTC
d_call: .; v_call: TRBV5-8; j_call: TRBJ2-7; clone_size: .; cdr3_aa: CASSLGSGDEQYF; cdr3_nt: TGTGCCAGCAGCTTAGGTTCAGGGGACGAGCAGTACTTC
d_call: TRBD1; v_call: TRBV5-1; j_call: TRBJ1-2; clone_size: once; cdr3_aa: CASSRGQGANYGYTF; cdr3_nt: TGCGCCAGCAGCCGAGGACAGGGGGCTAACTATGGCTACACCTTC
d_call: TRBD1; v_call: TRBV15; j_call: TRBJ1-4; clone_size: .; cdr3_aa: CATSTDRGGEKLFF; cdr3_nt: TGTGCCACCAGCACAGACAGGGGAGGTGAAAAACTGTTTTTT
d_call: .; v_call: TRBV27; j_call: TRBJ2-1; clone_size: once; cdr3_aa: CASSFLALSSYNEQFF; cdr3_nt: TGTGCCAGCAGCTTTCTAGCGCTCTCCTCCTACAATGAGCAGTTCTTC
d_call: .; v_call: TRBV28; j_call: TRBJ1-2; clone_size: .; cdr3_aa: CASSSLTGTNYGYTF; cdr3_nt: TGTGCCAGCAGTTCCCTGACAGGAACTAACTATGGCTACACCTTC
d_call: .; v_call: TRBV4-2; j_call: TRBJ1-1; clone_size: .; cdr3_aa: CASSQEWGLAEAFF; cdr3_nt: TGTGCCAGCAGCCAAGAATGGGGGCTGGCTGAAGCTTTCTTT
d_call: TRBD1; v_call: TRBV6-2/TRBV6-3; j_call: TRBJ1-2; clone_size: .; cdr3_aa: CASSDQGADGYTF; cdr3_nt: TGTGCCAGCAGTGACCAGGGGGCTGATGGCTACACCTTC
d_call: .; v_call: TRBV5-6; j_call: TRBJ2-5; clone_size: .; cdr3_aa: CASSSTDRETQYF; cdr3_nt: TGTGCCAGCAGCTCGACCGACAGGGAGACCCAGTACTTC
d_call: .; v_call: TRBV7-3; j_call: TRBJ2-5; clone_size: .; cdr3_aa: CASSSQPGTETQYF; cdr3_nt: TGTGCCAGCAGCTCCCAACCCGGGACAGAGACCCAGTACTTC
d_call: .; v_call: TRBV6-1; j_call: TRBJ1-1; clone_size: .; cdr3_aa: CASSEAGGDGAFF; cdr3_nt: TGTGCCAGCAGTGAGGCGGGGGGCGATGGGGCTTTCTTT
d_call: .; v_call: TRBV5-1; j_call: TRBJ2-4; clone_size: .; cdr3_aa: CASSLGEIAKNIQYF; cdr3_nt: TGCGCCAGCAGCTTGGGGGAGATAGCCAAAAACATTCAGTACTTC
d_call: .; v_call: TRBV5-6; j_call: TRBJ2-7; clone_size: .; cdr3_aa: CASSLMSYEQYF; cdr3_nt: TGTGCCAGCAGCTTGATGAGTTACGAGCAGTACTTC
d_call: .; v_call: TRBV12-3/TRBV12-4; j_call: TRBJ1-1; clone_size: .; cdr3_aa: CASSLGPNTEAFF; cdr3_nt: TGTGCCAGCAGTTTAGGGCCGAACACTGAAGCTTTCTTT
d_call: .; v_call: TRBV30; j_call: TRBJ1-2; clone_size: .; cdr3_aa: CAWTRLNYGYTF; cdr3_nt: TGTGCCTGGACCCGCCTTAACTATGGCTACACCTTC
d_call: TRBD1; v_call: TRBV2; j_call: TRBJ2-6; clone_size: .; cdr3_aa: CASRKWDRETPGANVLTF; cdr3_nt: TGTGCCAGCAGGAAATGGGACAGGGAGACTCCTGGGGCCAACGTCCTGACTTTC
d_call: .; v_call: TRBV4-1; j_call: TRBJ1-2; clone_size: .; cdr3_aa: CASSRQGYGYTF; cdr3_nt: TGCGCCAGCAGCCGCCAAGGTTATGGCTACACCTTC
d_call: .; v_call: TRBV6-1; j_call: TRBJ1-1; clone_size: .; cdr3_aa: CASSEARSGDWNTEAFF; cdr3_nt: TGTGCCAGCAGTGAAGCACGGTCAGGGGATTGGAACACTGAAGCTTTCTTT
d_call: .; v_call: TRBV3-1/TRBV3-2; j_call: TRBJ1-2; clone_size: .; cdr3_aa: CASSQVEFWGYTF; cdr3_nt: TGTGCCAGCAGCCAAGTCGAATTCTGGGGCTACACCTTC
d_call: TRBD1; v_call: TRBV5-1; j_call: TRBJ1-6; clone_size: .; cdr3_aa: CASSLLTTGGSPLHF; cdr3_nt: TGCGCCAGCAGCTTGTTAACGACAGGGGGATCACCCCTCCACTTT
d_call: .; v_call: TRBV7-3; j_call: TRBJ1-1; clone_size: .; cdr3_aa: CASSSYSFGGEAFF; cdr3_nt: TGTGCCAGCAGCTCATACTCATTCGGGGGCGAAGCTTTCTTT
d_call: .; v_call: TRBV2; j_call: TRBJ2-3; clone_size: once; cdr3_aa: CASSESPNFDF; cdr3_nt: TGTGCCAGCAGTGAATCCCCAAATTTTGACTTT
d_call: .; v_call: TRBV5-6; j_call: TRBJ1-2; clone_size: .; cdr3_aa: CASSFRNFDGYTF; cdr3_nt: TGTGCCAGCAGCTTCCGAAATTTCGACGGCTACACCTTC
d_call: TRBD1; v_call: TRBV7-9; j_call: TRBJ1-2; clone_size: .; cdr3_aa: CASSSAGGPGYTF; cdr3_nt: TGTGCCAGCAGCTCCGCAGGGGGGCCGGGCTACACCTTC
d_call: .; v_call: TRBV29-1; j_call: TRBJ2-7; clone_size: .; cdr3_aa: CSVGVYEQYF; cdr3_nt: TGCAGCGTTGGGGTTTACGAGCAGTACTTC
d_call: .; v_call: TRBV28; j_call: TRBJ2-2; clone_size: .; cdr3_aa: CASTRLHGDTGELFF; cdr3_nt: TGTGCCAGCACCCGTCTTCACGGCGACACCGGGGAGCTGTTTTTT
d_call: .; v_call: TRBV7-8; j_call: TRBJ1-1; clone_size: few; cdr3_aa: CASSPQGRANTEAFF; cdr3_nt: TGTGCCAGCAGCCCCCAGGGGCGGGCGAACACTGAAGCTTTCTTT
d_call: .; v_call: TRBV3-1/TRBV3-2; j_call: TRBJ1-2; clone_size: .; cdr3_aa: CASSQNLFQGKNYGYTF; cdr3_nt: TGTGCCAGCAGCCAGAACCTGTTTCAGGGGAAAAACTATGGCTACACCTTC
d_call: .; v_call: TRBV30; j_call: TRBJ2-7; clone_size: .; cdr3_aa: CAWSRDASSYEQYF; cdr3_nt: TGTGCCTGGAGTAGGGACGCCAGCTCCTACGAGCAGTACTTC
d_call: TRBD2; v_call: TRBV19; j_call: TRBJ2-1; clone_size: .; cdr3_aa: CASSLRLAGGSYNEQFF; cdr3_nt: TGTGCCAGTAGTCTCCGACTAGCGGGAGGGTCCTACAATGAGCAGTTCTTC
d_call: .; v_call: TRBV20-1; j_call: TRBJ1-1; clone_size: .; cdr3_aa: CSASRGTEAFF; cdr3_nt: TGCAGTGCGTCACGGGGCACTGAAGCTTTCTTT
d_call: .; v_call: TRBV5-1; j_call: TRBJ1-3; clone_size: .; cdr3_aa: CASSLGITGSSGNTIYF; cdr3_nt: TGCGCCAGCAGCTTGGGAATAACAGGGAGCTCTGGAAACACCATATATTTT
d_call: .; v_call: TRBV11-3; j_call: TRBJ2-3; clone_size: .; cdr3_aa: CASSLDSQFTDTQYF; cdr3_nt: TGTGCCAGCAGCTTAGATAGTCAATTCACAGATACGCAGTATTTT
d_call: TRBD1; v_call: TRBV4-1; j_call: TRBJ1-5; clone_size: .; cdr3_aa: CASSQDPQGGRPQHF; cdr3_nt: TGCGCCAGCAGCCAAGATCCTCAGGGGGGTCGGCCCCAGCATTTT
d_call: .; v_call: TRBV10-3; j_call: TRBJ2-3; clone_size: .; cdr3_aa: CAISESLRTDTQYF; cdr3_nt: TGTGCCATCAGTGAGTCGCTCCGTACAGATACGCAGTATTTT
d_call: TRBD1; v_call: TRBV18; j_call: TRBJ1-5; clone_size: .; cdr3_aa: CASSPGTVEGQPQHF; cdr3_nt: TGTGCCAGCTCCCCCGGGACAGTAGAGGGACAGCCCCAGCATTTT
d_call: TRBD2; v_call: TRBV14; j_call: TRBJ2-1; clone_size: .; cdr3_aa: CASSQFGLAAYNEQFF; cdr3_nt: TGTGCCAGCAGCCAATTCGGGCTAGCGGCCTACAATGAGCAGTTCTTC
d_call: .; v_call: TRBV10-3; j_call: TRBJ1-1; clone_size: .; cdr3_aa: CAISERNWNTEAFF; cdr3_nt: TGTGCCATCAGTGAGCGGAACTGGAACACTGAAGCTTTCTTT
d_call: TRBD1; v_call: TRBV5-1; j_call: TRBJ2-5; clone_size: .; cdr3_aa: CASSQWTGQETQYF; cdr3_nt: TGCGCCAGCAGCCAATGGACAGGACAAGAGACCCAGTACTTC
d_call: TRBD2; v_call: TRBV4-1; j_call: TRBJ2-1; clone_size: .; cdr3_aa: CASSHKSGRDYNEQFF; cdr3_nt: TGCGCCAGCAGCCACAAAAGCGGGAGAGACTACAATGAGCAGTTCTTC
d_call: .; v_call: TRBV5-3; j_call: TRBJ2-7; clone_size: .; cdr3_aa: CARSFTQQYF; cdr3_nt: TGTGCCAGAAGCTTTACCCAGCAGTACTTC
d_call: .; v_call: TRBV9; j_call: TRBJ2-4; clone_size: .; cdr3_aa: CASSVATGRNIQYF; cdr3_nt: TGTGCCAGCAGCGTAGCTACAGGGCGGAACATTCAGTACTTC